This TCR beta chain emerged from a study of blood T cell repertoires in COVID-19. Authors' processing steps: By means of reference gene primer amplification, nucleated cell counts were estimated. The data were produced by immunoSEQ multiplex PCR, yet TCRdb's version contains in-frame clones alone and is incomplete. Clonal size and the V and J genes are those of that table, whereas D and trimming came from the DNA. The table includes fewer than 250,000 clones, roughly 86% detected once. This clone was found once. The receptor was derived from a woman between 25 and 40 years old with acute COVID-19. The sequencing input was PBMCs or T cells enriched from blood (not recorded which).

The CDR3 DNA sequence: TGTGCCAGCAGCTTGTACGGGGGACGAGGCGAGCAGTACTTC. Translation gives CASSLYGGRGEQYF. The chain joins TRBV5-8 to TRBJ2-7; D is possibly TRBD2 (6 bases). There are 14 residues in the CDR3. With 1 base removed from V and 6 bases from J, the gap between germline ends came to 14 bases. CDR1 and CDR2 from the germline V gene are SGHTS and YDEGEE.